The present T cell receptor beta chain was sequenced within a study of post-analysis software for immune sequencing data. Study-wide results and limits: By F measure, strong co-clustering occurred among samples prepared in the same batch. Controls showed significantly higher normalized Chao1 diversity than did multiple sclerosis patients. TRBV5-6, TRBV5-1 and TRBV20-1 belonged to a set of about five TRBV segments that were more frequent in patients than controls.

Incorporated into the TCR beta cDNA libraries were unique molecular identifiers, which served to reduce PCR and sequencing biases. TCRdb re-derived calls from the PCR reads in MiXCR, one entry per CDR3 protein. The sample carries hundreds of thousands of distinct CDR3 sequences, around 27% recorded once. Germline V gene data show CDR1 as MDHEN and CDR2 as SYDVKM. This CDR3 contains 13 residues. The ends were cut back, 10 bases at V and 0 bases at J, with 10 bases in the middle. Comments on this clonotype: Its antigen is still unknown.

The chain couples TRBV28 to TRBJ2-4; unclear D gene. The sequence derives from a girl aged 5-17 years with multiple sclerosis. The sample comprised blood. This chain's CDR3 is CATQELAKNIQYF. CDR3 sequence (DNA): TGTGCCACCCAAGAGCTAGCCAAAAACATTCAGTACTTC.